Sequencing of this T cell receptor (beta chain) was carried out in a study of Graves' ophthalmopathy and Graves' hyperthyroidism. Comment on this clonotype: No antigen is known for it. Just one base apart from a much larger clone, this may be a read error.

Whole-study findings and limits: Progression of ophthalmopathy was predicted by the model with roughly 70% sensitivity and under 85% specificity.

Transcripts of RNA were the source for amplifying TCR beta CDR3 regions. A first-round RT-PCR used HTBI primers, followed by a second-round multiplex PCR. MiXCR, run by TCRdb on the multiplex PCR reads, gives a single entry per CDR3 protein. The table shows about 550,000 distinct CDR3 sequences, with roughly 40% occurring only once. The sample taken for sequencing was peripheral blood or thyroid tissue (not recorded which). The sequence derives from an adult man with Graves' hyperthyroidism.

CDR3 coding DNA: TGCAGCGCCCTCAGGGGGTCCGGGGAGACCCAGTACTTC. It encodes CSALRGSGETQYF. The gene calls are TRBV29-1 and TRBJ2-5, with 7 positions matching TRBD1. V lost 7 bases and J lost 5; bases outside the gene matches: 10. From germline, CDR1 is SQVTM and CDR2 ANQGSEA. The length of the CDR3 is 13 residues.